What follows describes a single TCR beta chain. The data are from a study of blood T cell repertoires in COVID-19. For the study at large: The United States, Italy and Spain were the sources of the acute and convalescent COVID-19 samples. PBMCs, B-cell-depleted T cells, or T cells provided the cDNA or gDNA that made up the material.

The CDR3 runs 14 residues. The V end was cut by 0 bases, the J end by 0 bases, with 6 bases between. In germline, CDR1 is SGHRS, CDR2 YFSETQ. In the original processing: Quantification of nucleated cells was approximated via reference gene primer amplification. The table came from immunoSEQ multiplex PCR; TCRdb's copy has only in-frame clones and leaves some out. Clone size and V and J calls were adopted from that table, with D and trimming inferred from the DNA. The repertoire has fewer than 200,000 clones, roughly four fifths of them found once; the top ten carry roughly 2%. The chain has TRBV5-1 and TRBJ1-2, with D uncertain. The clonotype originates from a woman aged 80 or over with acute or convalescent COVID-19. The sequenced material came from peripheral blood. The CDR3 sequence: CASSLEIANYGYTF. The CDR3 DNA is TGCGCCAGCAGCTTGGAGATAGCTAACTATGGCTACACCTTC. The whole variable domain, remainder taken from reference TRBV5-1 and TRBJ1-2, is KAGVTQTPRYLIKTRGQQVTLSCSPISGHRSVSWYQQTPGQGLQFLFEYFSETQRNKGNFPGRFSGRQFSNSRSEMNVSTLELGDSALYLCASSLEIANYGYTFGSGTRLTVV.